This T cell receptor beta chain derives from a study of T-cell memory formation after mild COVID-19. For the study at large: TCR clusters mostly belonged to single donors.

General study findings and limits: Second-wave clones reaching peak frequency on day 37 lacked confirmed SARS-CoV-2 specificity.

Per the germline V gene, CDR1 is SGHAT and CDR2 is FQDESV (reference sequence). V lost 5 bases and J lost 0, with 16 bases in between. CDR3 length equals 17 residues. Details on this clonotype: What it recognizes is unknown.

UMIs and sample barcodes were carried by the TCR alpha and TCR beta cDNA libraries that 5'RACE produced using constant-segment primers. TCRdb processed the 5' RACE reads anew with MiXCR; each CDR3 protein has one entry. The top ten hold 20% to 25% of the sample, which has roughly 340,000 distinct CDR3 sequences, more than 15% seen once. The source is a man aged 18 to 29 who had mild COVID-19 (a few samples of this study predate the infection). Cell type and time point are not known. Sequences were obtained from PBMCs or a T cell subset sorted from them (not recorded which). V is TRBV11-1 and J is TRBJ2-2; D gene unclear. CDR3 bases: TGTGCCAGCAGCCTGTCGTATGTAGCCTCGAACACCGGGGAGCTGTTTTTT. Its translation: CASSLSYVASNTGELFF.